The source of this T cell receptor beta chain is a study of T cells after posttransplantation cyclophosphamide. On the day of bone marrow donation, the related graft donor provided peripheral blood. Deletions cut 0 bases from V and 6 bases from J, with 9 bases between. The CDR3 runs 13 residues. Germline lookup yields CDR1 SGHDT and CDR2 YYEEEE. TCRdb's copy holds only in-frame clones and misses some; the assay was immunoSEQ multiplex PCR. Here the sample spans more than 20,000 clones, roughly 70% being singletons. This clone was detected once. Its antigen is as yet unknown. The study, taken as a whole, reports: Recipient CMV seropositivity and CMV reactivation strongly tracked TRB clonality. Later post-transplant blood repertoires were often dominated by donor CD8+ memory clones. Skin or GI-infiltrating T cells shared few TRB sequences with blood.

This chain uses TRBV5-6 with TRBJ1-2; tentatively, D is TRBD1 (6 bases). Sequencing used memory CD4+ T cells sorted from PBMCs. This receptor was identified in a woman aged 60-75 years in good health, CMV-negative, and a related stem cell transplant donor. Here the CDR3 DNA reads TGTGCCAGCAGCTTGGTTGGACAGAATGGCTACACCTTC. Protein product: CASSLVGQNGYTF.